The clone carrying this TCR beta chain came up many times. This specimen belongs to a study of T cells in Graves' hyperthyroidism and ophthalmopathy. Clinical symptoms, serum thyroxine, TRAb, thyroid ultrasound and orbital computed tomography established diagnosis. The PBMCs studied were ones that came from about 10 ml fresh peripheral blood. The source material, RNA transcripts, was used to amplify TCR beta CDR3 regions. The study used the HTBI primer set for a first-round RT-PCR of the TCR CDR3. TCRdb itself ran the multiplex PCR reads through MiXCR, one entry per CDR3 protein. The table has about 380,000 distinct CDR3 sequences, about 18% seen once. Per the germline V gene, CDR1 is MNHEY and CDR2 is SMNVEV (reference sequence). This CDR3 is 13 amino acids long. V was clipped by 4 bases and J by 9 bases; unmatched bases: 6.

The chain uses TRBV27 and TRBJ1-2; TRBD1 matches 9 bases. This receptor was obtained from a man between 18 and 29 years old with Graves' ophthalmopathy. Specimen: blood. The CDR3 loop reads CASSYRQGGRYTF. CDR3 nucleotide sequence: TGTGCCAGCAGTTATCGACAGGGGGGCCGCTACACCTTC.